This T cell receptor (beta chain) is drawn from a study of shared clonotypes between healthy human individuals. Study background: Participating donors consisted of a couple of women and a few men aged 18 to 49. Study-wide results and caveats: Some clonotypes were shared by all four sorted-subset donors, while others were not shared. The non-shared ones had lower generation probabilities than the shared ones. The sole specimen, blood, was sampled, and tissue repertoires likely differ. Larger richness was generally estimated for naive than memory subsets.

TCRdb's table, derived via immunoSEQ multiplex PCR, lists solely in-frame clones and lacks some. The table shows 2 million to 2.5 million clones, with approximately 96% occurring only once. Comments on this clone: Its target is not known.

CDR3 size: 14 residues. Germline V gene data show CDR1 as SGHVS and CDR2 as FNYEAQ. Trimming took 5 bases from V and 4 from J; bases not matched to a gene: 4. The source of this sequence is a man younger than 35 in good health. J is TRBJ2-2 and V is TRBV7-6, with 7 nucleotides matching TRBD1. Sequencing was carried out using naive CD4+ T cells sorted from blood. As for subset: CD45RA+ positively selected. CDR3 sequence reads: CASSQTGTTGELFF. The CDR3 DNA reads as TGTGCCAGCAGCCAGACAGGGACCACCGGGGAGCTGTTTTTT.